These 5 T cell receptor beta chains originate from one sample sequenced in a study of shared clonotypes between healthy human individuals (dated by TCRdb to the early 2020s). Library creation used the immunoSEQ multiplex PCR assay. This immuneACCESS table, as held by TCRdb, lists in-frame sequences with V and J called but not all clones. Of the missing ones, under half trace to an unresolved V gene in checked studies; the others have no known cause. The sample profile shows a few million clones; 85% to 95% of them were found once. The top ten clones comprise 0.35% to 0.5% of the sample. Input material: naive CD4+ T cells from PBMCs. The cell subset or site tag for this specimen amounts to: CD45RA+ positively selected. The receptors stem from a man younger than 30 in good health. Some clones in this sample may be carry-over from other donors' samples.

The chain couples TRBV6-5 to TRBJ2-1, with 13 bases aligning to TRBD2. The CDR3 contains 13 residues. Looked up from germline, CDR1 is MNHEY and CDR2 is SVGAGI. The J segment lost 10 bases and the V segment lost 8 bases, leaving 5 bases of the junction unmatched. CDR3 sequence: CASRTSGGEEQFF. For the CDR3, the DNA is TGTGCCAGCCGGACTAGCGGGGGCGAAGAGCAGTTCTTC.

V gene TRBV18 combines with J gene TRBJ1-2, with 12 bases fitting TRBD1. Trimming took 3 bases from V and 3 from J; bases not matched to a gene: 8. From germline, CDR1 is KGHSH and CDR2 LQKENI. CDR3 length equals 17 residues. For the CDR3, the DNA is TGTGCCAGCTCACCCGGGACAGGGGGCAGGGGTCACTATGGCTACACCTTC. As protein: CASSPGTGGRGHYGYTF.

This chain connects TRBV7-9 to TRBJ1-5, with D maybe TRBD1 (6 bases). The CDR3 length is 13 residues. Trimming pared 6 bases from V and 5 bases from J, leaving 11 bases between. Per the germline V gene, CDR1 is SEHNR and CDR2 is FQNEAQ (reference sequence). This CDR3 reads CASSRPGDQPQHF. The CDR3 nucleotides are TGTGCCAGCAGTCGACCAGGGGATCAGCCCCAGCATTTT.

The gene calls are TRBV7-2 and TRBJ2-1, with 15 bases that match TRBD2. CDR3 length equals 15 residues. Germline V gives CDR1 SGHTA, CDR2 FQGNSA. V shed 5 bases, J shed 12 bases, and the junction held 8 bases outside the gene matches. This CDR3 is CASSLRTSGRDVQFF. For the CDR3, the DNA is TGTGCCAGCAGCCTACGGACTAGCGGGAGGGATGTGCAGTTCTTC.

As regards this clone: The sample carries other DNA sequences with the same CDR3. V is TRBV18 and J is TRBJ2-7; no clear D gene. CDR1 and CDR2 from the germline V gene are KGHSH and LQKENI. The CDR3 loop spans 12 amino acids. V shed 2 bases and J shed 2 bases, with 4 bases lying between them. The DNA of the CDR3 is TGTGCCAGCTCACCAGGCCCCTACGAGCAGTACTTC. Translated: CASSPGPYEQYF.